These T cell receptor beta chains were read from a single sample in a study of regulatory T cells in long-lasting Graves disease. TCRdb used MiXCR to reprocess the multiplex PCR reads, holding one entry per CDR3 protein. The data hold 400,000 to 500,000 distinct CDR3 sequences, with about 15% observed a single time. The same sample was also studied in work on T cells in Graves' hyperthyroidism and ophthalmopathy.

Specimen: peripheral blood mononuclear cells (PBMCs), collected at new diagnosis, from a patient treated with antithyroid drugs. These receptors all stem from a woman aged 25 to 45 with Graves disease. Both conserved end residues are part of each CDR3. A D gene is named only where the DNA matches it firmly. Not every row has a clone size; where given, it reads once, few, many or a size class.

d_gene	v_gene	abundance	j_gene	CDR3nt	CDR3aa
TRBD2	TRBV29-1	NA	TRBJ2-1	TGCAGCGTTGCCGGGACTAGCGTGATCAATGAGCAGTTCTTC	CSVAGTSVINEQFF
TRBD2	TRBV7-9	many	TRBJ2-1	TGTGCCAGCAGCTTAGCGTCCCGGGAGGGCCGCAATGAGCAGTTCTTC	CASSLASREGRNEQFF
TRBD1	TRBV9	NA	TRBJ1-1	TGTGCCAGCAGCGAGACAGGGGCGAAGAACACTGAAGCTTTCTTT	CASSETGAKNTEAFF
TRBD1	TRBV12-3/TRBV12-4	many	TRBJ2-3	TGTGCCAGCAGTCCGGGACAGGGGGTGTTTGGGACAGATACGCAGTATTTT	CASSPGQGVFGTDTQYF
NA	TRBV2	many	TRBJ1-2	TGTGCCAGCAGTTATTCGGGACATCCCTATGGCTACACCTTC	CASSYSGHPYGYTF
NA	TRBV28	many	TRBJ2-7	TGTGCCAGCAGTTTACAGCCTTACGAGCAGTACTTC	CASSLQPYEQYF
NA	TRBV10-3	many	TRBJ2-7	TGTGCCATCAGTGATTCAGGTGGCTGGTCCTACGAGCAGTACTTC	CAISDSGGWSYEQYF
NA	TRBV19	few	TRBJ2-7	TGTGCCAGTAGTATTTCCGAAGGGAACGAGCAGTACTTC	CASSISEGNEQYF
TRBD2	TRBV29-1	NA	TRBJ2-2	TGCAGCGTTGCGGCCGGACTAGCGGGAGACACCGGGGAGCTGTTTTTT	CSVAAGLAGDTGELFF
TRBD2	TRBV3-1	many	TRBJ2-2	TGTGCCAGCAGCCTAGGACTAGCAGACGGGGAGCTGTTTTTT	CASSLGLADGELFF
NA	TRBV6-1	many	TRBJ1-5	TGTGCCAGCAGCCGGGACAGCAATCAGCCCCAGCATTTT	CASSRDSNQPQHF
NA	TRBV11-2	many	TRBJ2-5	TGTGCCAGCAGCTTAGGGGGGCAGACCCAGTACTTC	CASSLGGQTQYF
TRBD1	TRBV12-3/TRBV12-4	many	TRBJ1-1	TGTGCCAGCACCGGACAGGGGGACACTGAAGCTTTCTTT	CASTGQGDTEAFF
NA	TRBV12-3/TRBV12-4	many	TRBJ2-1	TGTGCCAGCAGTTTAAGGACACGGCGGCCCCACGGCTCCTACAATGAGCAGTTCTTC	CASSLRTRRPHGSYNEQFF